This T cell receptor (beta chain) was obtained from a study of blood T cells in healthy people across ages. This clonotype was seen a handful of times. This CDR3 contains 14 residues. V shed 3 bases and J 8 bases; nucleotides not matched to a gene: 3. The germline gives CDR1 MNHNS, CDR2 SASEGT. The second PCR ran about 6 to 11 cycles with a sample-barcoded 5' primer and J-beta primers. Each cDNA molecule carried a tag from a template-switch adaptor that contained 12 random nucleotides. All samples yielded 2.5 million or more CDR3-containing paired-end reads. Each CDR3 protein gets one entry after TCRdb re-called the 5' RACE reads with MiXCR. The sample holds around 790,000 distinct CDR3 sequences, approximately 44% seen once. They isolated at least 6.5 million PBMCs from each sample. Per sample, no less than 6 micrograms of total RNA were extracted.

The V call is TRBV6-1, the J call TRBJ1-4; TRBD1 agrees at 10 bases. The sequence came from a man between 60 and 70 years old in good health. The sequenced material came from blood. The CDR3: CASSEGQGREKLFF. For the CDR3, the DNA is TGTGCCAGCAGTGAGGGACAGGGGCGGGAAAAACTGTTTTTT.